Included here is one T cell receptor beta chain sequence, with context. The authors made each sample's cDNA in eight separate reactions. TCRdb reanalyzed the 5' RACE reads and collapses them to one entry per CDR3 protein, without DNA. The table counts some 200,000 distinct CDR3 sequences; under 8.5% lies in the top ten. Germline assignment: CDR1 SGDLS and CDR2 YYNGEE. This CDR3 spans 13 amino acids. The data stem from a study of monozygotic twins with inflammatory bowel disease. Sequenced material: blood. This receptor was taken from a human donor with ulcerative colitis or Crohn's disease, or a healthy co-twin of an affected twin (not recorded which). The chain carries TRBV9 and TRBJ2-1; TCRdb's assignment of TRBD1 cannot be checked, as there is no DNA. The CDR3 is CASSVAPAGEQFF.